The 9 T cell receptor beta chains below were found in one sample sequenced in a study of cytomegalovirus exposure and HLA in healthy donors. PCR amplification relied on 60 Vbeta primers (plus 13 Jbeta primers). TCRdb's copy holds only in-frame clones and misses some; the assay was immunoSEQ multiplex PCR. The sample consists of about 200,000 clones, 70% to 90% of them appearing once. Sequencing was done on a sample of PBMCs. Receptor source: a woman in her 30s in good health and CMV-seronegative.

V usage is TRBV4-1 and J usage is TRBJ2-1; 9 positions match TRBD1. This CDR3 is 14 amino acids long. Germline V gene sequence: CDR1 MGHRA, CDR2 YSYEKL. The V gene end was trimmed by 1 base and the J gene end by 10 bases; junction bases not matched to a gene: 5. This chain's CDR3 is CASSQGGTGWEQFF. CDR3 DNA: TGCGCCAGCAGCCAAGGGGGGACAGGGTGGGAGCAGTTCTTC.

This clone was observed a single time. The gene calls are TRBV6-1 and TRBJ1-6; D unresolved. This CDR3 has 13 residues. Germline CDR1 is MNHNS and CDR2 is SASEGT. V lost 8 bases and J lost 6, with 11 bases in between. For the CDR3, the DNA is TGTGCCAGCCGCCCAGCGGTTAATTCACCCCTCCACTTT. Protein product: CASRPAVNSPLHF.

The CDR3 spells CSVEGGVRLAEERNEQFF. CDR3 bases: TGCAGCGTTGAAGGGGGGGTAAGACTAGCGGAGGAACGGAATGAGCAGTTCTTC. This sequence joins TRBV29-1 and TRBJ2-1; the match to TRBD2 covers 9 bases. Trimming at V came to 1 base and at J to 7 bases, leaving 17 bases not matched to a gene. The CDR3 spans 18 residues. Germline-derived CDR1 and CDR2 are SQVTM and ANQGSEA.

The chain links TRBV5-4 to TRBJ1-1, with D perhaps matching TRBD1 (5 bases). The CDR3 spans 14 residues. Germline loops: CDR1 SGHNT, CDR2 YYREEE (reference sequence). Trimming pared 1 base from V and 3 bases from J, leaving 10 bases between. This CDR3 is CASSLPGVDTEAFF. Here the CDR3 DNA reads TGTGCCAGCAGCTTGCCGGGGGTGGACACTGAAGCTTTCTTT.

The chain has TRBV21-1 and TRBJ1-6. TRBV21-1 has pseudogene status. The CDR3 loop spans 16 amino acids. The CDR3 reads CASSATGSPYNSPLHF. The CDR3 region has the DNA TGTGCCAGCAGCGCCACCGGGTCGCCCTACAATTCACCCCTCCACTTT.

This sequence joins TRBV4-2 and TRBJ1-1; D gene ambiguous. This CDR3 spans 14 amino acids. Germline assignment: CDR1 LGHNA and CDR2 YNFKEQ. V was cut by 4 bases and J by 0 bases, with 9 bases left in between. The CDR3 DNA follows: TGTGCCAGCAGCCCTCAGGAAATGAACACTGAAGCTTTCTTT. Translation gives CASSPQEMNTEAFF.

This chain connects TRBV6-1 to TRBJ1-2; 9 bases align to TRBD1. The CDR3 is made up of 13 amino acids. Germline CDR1 MNHNS, CDR2 SASEGT. V was clipped by 3 bases and J by 8 bases; unmatched bases: 4. In DNA form, the CDR3 reads TGTGCCAGCAGTGACTGGACAGGGGTCGGCTACACCTTC. Amino acid sequence: CASSDWTGVGYTF.

The rearrangement joins TRBV5-6 to TRBJ1-2; D remains unclear. This CDR3 comprises 15 residues. Germline lookup yields CDR1 SGHDT and CDR2 YYEEEE. V was cut by 0 bases and J by 4 bases, with 13 bases left in between. In DNA, the CDR3 is TGTGCCAGCAGCTTGGGTCCCCCTGGGAGCTATGGCTACACCTTC. Protein: CASSLGPPGSYGYTF.

The CDR3 loop reads CASSYSFTHTGELFF. The CDR3 DNA is TGTGCCAGCAGTTATTCGTTCACTCACACCGGGGAGCTGTTTTTT. This chain uses TRBV6-5 with TRBJ2-2; unclear D gene. There are 15 residues in the CDR3. Deletions cut 3 bases from V and 3 bases from J, with 11 bases between. Germline V gene data show CDR1 as MNHEY and CDR2 as SVGAGI.